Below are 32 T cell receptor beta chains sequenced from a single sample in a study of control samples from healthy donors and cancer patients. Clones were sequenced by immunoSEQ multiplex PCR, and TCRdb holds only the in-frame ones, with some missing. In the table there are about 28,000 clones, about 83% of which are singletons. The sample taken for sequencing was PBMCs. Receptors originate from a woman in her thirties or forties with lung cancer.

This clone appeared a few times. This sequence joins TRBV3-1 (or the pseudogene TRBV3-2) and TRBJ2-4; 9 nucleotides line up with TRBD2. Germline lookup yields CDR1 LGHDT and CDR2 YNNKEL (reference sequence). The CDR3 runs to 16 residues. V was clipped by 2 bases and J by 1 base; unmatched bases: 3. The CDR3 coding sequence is TGTGCCAGCAGCCAAACGACTAGCGGTGCCAAAAACATTCAGTACTTC. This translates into CASSQTTSGAKNIQYF.

The DNA for the CDR3 is TGTGCCAGCAGTAAGAGCTCCTATAATTCACCCCTCCACTTT. Protein product: CASSKSSYNSPLHF. V usage is TRBV2 and J usage is TRBJ1-6; D remains unclear. With 5 bases removed from V and 0 bases from J, the gap between germline ends came to 5 bases. The length of the CDR3 is 14 residues. CDR1 SNHLY and CDR2 FYNNEI come from the germline V gene.

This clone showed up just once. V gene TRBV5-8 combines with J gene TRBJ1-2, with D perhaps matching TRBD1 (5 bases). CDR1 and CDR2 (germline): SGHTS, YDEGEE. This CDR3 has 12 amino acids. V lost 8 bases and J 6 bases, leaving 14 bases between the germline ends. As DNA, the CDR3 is TGTGCCAGTCGACATCAGGGTCATGGCTACACCTTC. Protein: CASRHQGHGYTF.

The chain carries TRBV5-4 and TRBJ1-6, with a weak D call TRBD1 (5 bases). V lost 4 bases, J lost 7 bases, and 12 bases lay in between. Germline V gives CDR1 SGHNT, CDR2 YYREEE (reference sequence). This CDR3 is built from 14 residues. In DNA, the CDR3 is TGTGCCAGCAGCGGGGGAGGGTCCAATTCACCCCTCCACTTT. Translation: CASSGGGSNSPLHF. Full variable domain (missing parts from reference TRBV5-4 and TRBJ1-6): ETGVTQSPTHLIKTRGQQVTLRCSSQSGHNTVSWYQQALGQGPQFIFQYYREEENGRGNFPPRFSGLQFPNYSSELNVNALELDDSALYLCASSGGGSNSPLHFGNGTRLTVT.

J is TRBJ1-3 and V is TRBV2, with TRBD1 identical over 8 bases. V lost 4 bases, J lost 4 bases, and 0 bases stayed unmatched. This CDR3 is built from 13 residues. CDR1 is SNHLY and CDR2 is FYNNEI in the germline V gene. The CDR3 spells CASSGDRGNTIYF. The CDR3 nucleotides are TGTGCCAGCAGTGGGGACAGGGGAAACACCATATATTTT.

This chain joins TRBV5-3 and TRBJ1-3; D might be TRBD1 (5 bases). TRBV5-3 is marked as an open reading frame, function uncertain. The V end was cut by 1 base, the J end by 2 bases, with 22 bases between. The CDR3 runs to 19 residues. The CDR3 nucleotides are TGTGCCAGAAGCTTGCGTGCGGGGCCACGAAAACTTACTGGAAACACCATATATTTT. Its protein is CARSLRAGPRKLTGNTIYF.

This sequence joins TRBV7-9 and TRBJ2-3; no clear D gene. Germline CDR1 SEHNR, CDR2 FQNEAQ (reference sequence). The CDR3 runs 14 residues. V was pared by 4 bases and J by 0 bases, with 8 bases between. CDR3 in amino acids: CASSSTDSTDTQYF. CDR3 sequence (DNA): TGTGCCAGCAGCTCCACCGACAGCACAGATACGCAGTATTTT.

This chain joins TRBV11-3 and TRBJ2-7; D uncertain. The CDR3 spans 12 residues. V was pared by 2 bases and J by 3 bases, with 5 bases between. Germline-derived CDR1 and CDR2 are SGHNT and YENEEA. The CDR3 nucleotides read TGTGCCAGCAGCTTACGTAGCTACGAGCAGTACTTC. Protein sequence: CASSLRSYEQYF.

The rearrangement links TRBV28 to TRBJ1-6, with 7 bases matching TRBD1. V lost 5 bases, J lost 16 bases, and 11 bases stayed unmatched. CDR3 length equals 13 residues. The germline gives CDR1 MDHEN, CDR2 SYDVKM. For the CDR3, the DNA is TGTGCCAGCAGTCTGACAGGGTCTCTCGGGCTCCACTTT. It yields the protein CASSLTGSLGLHF.

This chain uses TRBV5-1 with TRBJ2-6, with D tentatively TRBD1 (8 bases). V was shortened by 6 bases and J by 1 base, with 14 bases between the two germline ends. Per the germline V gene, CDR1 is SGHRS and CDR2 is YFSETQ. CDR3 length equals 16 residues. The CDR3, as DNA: TGCGCCAGCACCCACAGGGGGGGATCTGGGGCCAACGTCCTGACTTTC. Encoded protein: CASTHRGGSGANVLTF.

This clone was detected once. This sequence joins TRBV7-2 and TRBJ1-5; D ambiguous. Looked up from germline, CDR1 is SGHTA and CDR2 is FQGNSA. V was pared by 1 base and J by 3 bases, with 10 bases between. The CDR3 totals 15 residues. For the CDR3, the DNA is TGTGCCAGCAGCTTAGGTAGAGGGTTCAATCAGCCCCAGCATTTT. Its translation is CASSLGRGFNQPQHF.

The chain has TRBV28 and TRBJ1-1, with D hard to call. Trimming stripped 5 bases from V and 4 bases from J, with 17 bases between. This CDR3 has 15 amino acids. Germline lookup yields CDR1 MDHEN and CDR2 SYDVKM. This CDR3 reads CASSGRESAGTEAFF. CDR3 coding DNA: TGTGCCAGCAGTGGGCGAGAATCAGCGGGCACTGAAGCTTTCTTT.

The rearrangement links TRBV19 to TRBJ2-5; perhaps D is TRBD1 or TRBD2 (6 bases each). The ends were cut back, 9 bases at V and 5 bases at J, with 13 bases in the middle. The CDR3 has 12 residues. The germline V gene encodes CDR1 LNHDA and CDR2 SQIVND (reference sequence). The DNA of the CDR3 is TGTGCCAGCAGACAGGCGGGGGAGACCCAGTACTTC. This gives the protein CASRQAGETQYF.

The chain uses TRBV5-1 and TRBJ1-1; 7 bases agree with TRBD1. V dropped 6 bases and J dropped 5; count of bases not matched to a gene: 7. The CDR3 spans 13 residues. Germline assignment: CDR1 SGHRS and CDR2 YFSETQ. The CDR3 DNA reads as TGCGCCAGCACCCCGGGACAGAGTACTGAAGCTTTCTTT. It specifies CASTPGQSTEAFF.

The CDR3 coding sequence is TGCGCCAGCACTTCAAACAGGGGGTTCAACTACGAGCAGTACTTC. It yields the protein CASTSNRGFNYEQYF. The genes are TRBV10-2 and TRBJ2-7; TRBD1 matches 8 bases. CDR1 WSHSY and CDR2 SAAADI come from the germline V gene. The CDR3 runs to 15 residues. V trimming: 7 bases; J trimming: 3 bases; junction bases outside the gene matches: 11.

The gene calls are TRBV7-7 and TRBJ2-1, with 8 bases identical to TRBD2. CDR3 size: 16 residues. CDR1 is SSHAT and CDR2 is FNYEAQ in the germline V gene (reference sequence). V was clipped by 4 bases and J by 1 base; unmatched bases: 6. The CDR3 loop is CASSSQPGGSYNEQFF. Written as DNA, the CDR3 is TGTGCCAGCAGCTCCCAACCGGGGGGGTCCTACAATGAGCAGTTCTTC.

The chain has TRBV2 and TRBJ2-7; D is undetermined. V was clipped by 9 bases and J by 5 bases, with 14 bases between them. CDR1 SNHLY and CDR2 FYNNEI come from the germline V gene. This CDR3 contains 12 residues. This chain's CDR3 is CASTDRRHEQYF. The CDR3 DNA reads TGTGCCAGTACCGATCGCCGCCACGAGCAGTACTTC.

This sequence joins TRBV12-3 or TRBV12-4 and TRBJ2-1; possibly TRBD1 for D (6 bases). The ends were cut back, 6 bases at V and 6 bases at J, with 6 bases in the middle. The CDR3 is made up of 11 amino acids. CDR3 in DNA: TGTGCCAGCAGACAGGGCAATGAGCAGTTCTTC. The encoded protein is CASRQGNEQFF.

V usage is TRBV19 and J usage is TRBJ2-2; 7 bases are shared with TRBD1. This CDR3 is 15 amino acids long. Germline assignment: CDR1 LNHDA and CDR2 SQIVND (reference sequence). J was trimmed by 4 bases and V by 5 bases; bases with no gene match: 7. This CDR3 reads CASSPQGDTTGELFF. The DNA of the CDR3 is TGTGCCAGTAGTCCCCAGGGGGATACCACCGGGGAGCTGTTTTTT.

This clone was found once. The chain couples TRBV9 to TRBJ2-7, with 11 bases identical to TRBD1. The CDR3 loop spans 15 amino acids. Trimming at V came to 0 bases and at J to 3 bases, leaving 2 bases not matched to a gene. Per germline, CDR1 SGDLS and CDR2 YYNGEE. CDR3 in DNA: TGTGCCAGCAGCGTAGAAGGGACAGGGGGCTACGAGCAGTACTTC. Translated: CASSVEGTGGYEQYF.

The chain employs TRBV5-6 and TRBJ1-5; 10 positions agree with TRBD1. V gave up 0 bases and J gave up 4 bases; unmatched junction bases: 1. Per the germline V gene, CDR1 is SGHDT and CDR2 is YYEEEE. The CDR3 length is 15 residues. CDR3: CASSLGGQGNQPQHF. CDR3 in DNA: TGTGCCAGCAGCTTGGGGGGACAGGGGAATCAGCCCCAGCATTTT.

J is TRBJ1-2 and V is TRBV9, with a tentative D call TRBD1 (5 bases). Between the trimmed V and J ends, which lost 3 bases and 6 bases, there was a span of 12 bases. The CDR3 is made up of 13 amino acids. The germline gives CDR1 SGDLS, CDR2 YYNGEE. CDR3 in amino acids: CASSESGWDGYTF. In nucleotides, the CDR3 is TGTGCCAGCAGCGAATCAGGGTGGGATGGCTACACCTTC. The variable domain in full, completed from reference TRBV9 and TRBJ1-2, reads DSGVTQTPKHLITATGQRVTLRCSPRSGDLSVYWYQQSLDQGLQFLIQYYNGEERAKGNILERFSAQQFPDLHSELNLSSLELGDSALYFCASSESGWDGYTFGSGTRLTVV.

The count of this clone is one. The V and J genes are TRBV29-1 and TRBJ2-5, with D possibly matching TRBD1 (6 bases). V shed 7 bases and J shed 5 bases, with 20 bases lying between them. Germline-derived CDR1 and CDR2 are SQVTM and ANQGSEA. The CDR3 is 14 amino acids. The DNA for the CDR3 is TGCAGCGCCGGGCCCGGACAGCCTGGGGAGACCCAGTACTTC. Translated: CSAGPGQPGETQYF.

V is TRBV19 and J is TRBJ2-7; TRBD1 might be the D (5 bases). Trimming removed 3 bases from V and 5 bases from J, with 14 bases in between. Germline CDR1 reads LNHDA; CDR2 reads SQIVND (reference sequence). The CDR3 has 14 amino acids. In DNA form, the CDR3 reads TGTGCCAGTAGTATGCAGGGATCGTCCCACGAGCAGTACTTC. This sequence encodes CASSMQGSSHEQYF.

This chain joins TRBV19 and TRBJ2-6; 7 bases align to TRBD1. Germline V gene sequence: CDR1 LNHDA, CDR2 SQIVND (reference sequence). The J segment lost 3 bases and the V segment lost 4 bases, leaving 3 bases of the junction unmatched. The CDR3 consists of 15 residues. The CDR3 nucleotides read TGTGCCAGTAGTACACACAGGGGTGGGGCCAACGTCCTGACTTTC. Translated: CASSTHRGGANVLTF.

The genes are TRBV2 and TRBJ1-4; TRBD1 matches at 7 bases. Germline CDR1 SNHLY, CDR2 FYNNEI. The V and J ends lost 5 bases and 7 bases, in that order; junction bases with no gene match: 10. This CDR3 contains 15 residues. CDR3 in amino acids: CASSISTGAGEKLFF. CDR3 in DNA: TGTGCCAGCAGTATATCAACAGGGGCAGGTGAAAAACTGTTTTTT.

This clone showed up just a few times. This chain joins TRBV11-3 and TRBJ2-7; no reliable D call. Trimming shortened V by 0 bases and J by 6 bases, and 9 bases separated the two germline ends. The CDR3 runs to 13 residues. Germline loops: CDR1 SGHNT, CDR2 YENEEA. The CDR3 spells CASSLDRVSEQYF. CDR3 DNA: TGTGCCAGCAGCTTAGATAGGGTCTCCGAGCAGTACTTC.

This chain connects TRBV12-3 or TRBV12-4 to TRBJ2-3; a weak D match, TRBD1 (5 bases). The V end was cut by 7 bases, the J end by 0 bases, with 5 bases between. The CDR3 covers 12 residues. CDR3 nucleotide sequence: TGTGCCAGCACAGGGAGCACAGATACGCAGTATTTT. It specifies CASTGSTDTQYF.

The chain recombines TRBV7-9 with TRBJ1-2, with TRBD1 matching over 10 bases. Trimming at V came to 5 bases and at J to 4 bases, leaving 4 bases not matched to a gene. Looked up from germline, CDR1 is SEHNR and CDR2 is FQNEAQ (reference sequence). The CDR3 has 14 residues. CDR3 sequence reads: CASSPTGGGYGYTF. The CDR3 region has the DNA TGTGCCAGCAGCCCGACAGGGGGCGGCTATGGCTACACCTTC.

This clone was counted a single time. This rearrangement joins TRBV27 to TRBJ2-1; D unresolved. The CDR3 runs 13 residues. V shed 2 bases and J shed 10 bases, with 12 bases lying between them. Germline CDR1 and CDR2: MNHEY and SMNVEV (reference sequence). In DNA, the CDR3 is TGTGCCAGCAGTTTAATACCCGCCAGGGAGCAGTTCTTC. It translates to CASSLIPAREQFF.

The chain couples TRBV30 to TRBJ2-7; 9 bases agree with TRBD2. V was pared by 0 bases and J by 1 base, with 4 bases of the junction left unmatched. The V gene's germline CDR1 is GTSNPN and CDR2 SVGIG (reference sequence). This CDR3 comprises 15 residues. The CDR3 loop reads CAWSVGGGVSYEQYF. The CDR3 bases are TGTGCCTGGAGTGTAGGCGGGGGGGTGTCCTACGAGCAGTACTTC.

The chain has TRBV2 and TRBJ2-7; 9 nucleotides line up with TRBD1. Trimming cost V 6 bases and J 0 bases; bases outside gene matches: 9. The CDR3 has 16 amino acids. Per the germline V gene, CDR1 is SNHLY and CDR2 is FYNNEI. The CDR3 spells CASSPFGGQGSYEQYF. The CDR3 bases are TGTGCCAGCAGCCCCTTTGGGGGACAGGGCTCCTACGAGCAGTACTTC.